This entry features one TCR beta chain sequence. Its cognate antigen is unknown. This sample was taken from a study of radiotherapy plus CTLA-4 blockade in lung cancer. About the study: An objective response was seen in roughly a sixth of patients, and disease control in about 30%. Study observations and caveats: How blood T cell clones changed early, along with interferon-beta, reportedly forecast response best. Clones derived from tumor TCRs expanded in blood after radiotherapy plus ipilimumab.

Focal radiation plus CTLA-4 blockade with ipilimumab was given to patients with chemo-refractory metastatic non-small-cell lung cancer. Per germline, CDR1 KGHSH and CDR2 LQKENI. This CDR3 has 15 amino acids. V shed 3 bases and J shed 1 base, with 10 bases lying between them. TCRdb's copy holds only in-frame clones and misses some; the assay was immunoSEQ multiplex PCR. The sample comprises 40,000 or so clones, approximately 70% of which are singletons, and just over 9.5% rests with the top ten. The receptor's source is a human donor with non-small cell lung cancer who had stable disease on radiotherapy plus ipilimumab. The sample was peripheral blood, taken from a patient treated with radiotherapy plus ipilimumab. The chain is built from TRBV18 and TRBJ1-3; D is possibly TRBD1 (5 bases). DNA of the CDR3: TGTGCCAGCTCACCCGACAGTGCTTCTGGAAACACCATATATTTT. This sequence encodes CASSPDSASGNTIYF.